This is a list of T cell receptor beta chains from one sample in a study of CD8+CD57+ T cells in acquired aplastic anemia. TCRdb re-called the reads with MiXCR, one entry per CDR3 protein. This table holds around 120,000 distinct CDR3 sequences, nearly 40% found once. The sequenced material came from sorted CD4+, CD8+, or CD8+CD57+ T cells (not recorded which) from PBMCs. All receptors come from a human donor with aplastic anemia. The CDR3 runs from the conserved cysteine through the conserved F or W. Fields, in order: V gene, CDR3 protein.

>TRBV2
CASSEYGTVLNTEAFF
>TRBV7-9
CASSLGWLRTEAFF
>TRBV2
CASSEFFYEQYF
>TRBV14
CASSPRRQGANGLIF
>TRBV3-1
CASSPIWDGAEAFF
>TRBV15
CATSRDTTRSGNTIYF
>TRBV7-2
CASSLFAENTEAFF
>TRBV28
CASSSSPGQGGYEQYF
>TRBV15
CATRPPSAPKGSPLHF
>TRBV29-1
CSVVSGKGYTF
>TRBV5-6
CASSLGPGRGTEAFF
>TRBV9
CAAERPAGTTDTQYF
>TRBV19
CASSIAWGAGNEQFF
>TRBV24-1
CATSAASGSNEQYF
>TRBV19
CASSITGFNYGYTF
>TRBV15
CATSRDLGRRYNEQFF
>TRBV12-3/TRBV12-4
CASNLFGLGGNTIYF
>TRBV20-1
CSALATVLTDTQYF
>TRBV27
CASSFPKTGGDQPQHF
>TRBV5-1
CASSLAPGKPLHEQYF
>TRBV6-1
CAATGRGIRYGYTF
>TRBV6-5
CASSYGTANFPLHF
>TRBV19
CASSRTRGGYEQYF
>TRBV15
CATSRDSDVKQYF
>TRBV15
CATSRGFRTGGTYEQYF
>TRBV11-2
CASSLGPVLAGNNEQFF
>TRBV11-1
CASSSSIGQFSSGANVLTF
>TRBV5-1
CASSLGLAGGNQETQYF
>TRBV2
CAGGYGGTGMGEQYF
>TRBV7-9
CASSLSTGELFF
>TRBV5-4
CARSVTGLAKNIQYF
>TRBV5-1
CASSFGTANTEAFF
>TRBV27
CASSPQGGHSNQPQHF
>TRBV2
CVSRDRGLDTEAFF
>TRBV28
CASSPWNRVSNYGYTF
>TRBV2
CASKGSATLYGYTF
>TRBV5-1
CASSPGLDNHYQTKNYGYTF
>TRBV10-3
CATRTAPPYERHF
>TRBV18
CASSPGTGANVLTF
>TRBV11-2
CASSLRGSKNYNEQFF
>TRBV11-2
CASSSSPRGAANEKLFF
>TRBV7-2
CASSSDRNTEAFF